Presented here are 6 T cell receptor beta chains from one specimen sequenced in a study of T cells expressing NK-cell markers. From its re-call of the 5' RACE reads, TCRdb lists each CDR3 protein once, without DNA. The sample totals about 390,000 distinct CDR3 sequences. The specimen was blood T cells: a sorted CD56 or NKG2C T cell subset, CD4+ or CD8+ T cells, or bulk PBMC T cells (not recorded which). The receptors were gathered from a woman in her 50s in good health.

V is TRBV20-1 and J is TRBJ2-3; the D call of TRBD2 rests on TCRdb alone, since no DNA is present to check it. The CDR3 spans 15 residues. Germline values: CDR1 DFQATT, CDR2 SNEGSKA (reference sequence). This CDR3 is CSARPRGFPPDTQYF.

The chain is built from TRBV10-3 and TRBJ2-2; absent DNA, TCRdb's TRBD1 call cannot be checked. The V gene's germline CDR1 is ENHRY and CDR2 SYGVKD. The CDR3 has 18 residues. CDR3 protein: CAISHPVGAEVNTGELFF.

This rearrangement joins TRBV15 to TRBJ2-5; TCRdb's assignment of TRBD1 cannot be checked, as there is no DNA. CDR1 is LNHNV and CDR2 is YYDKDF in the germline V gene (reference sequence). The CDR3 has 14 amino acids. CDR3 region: CATSRGTEPGTQYF.

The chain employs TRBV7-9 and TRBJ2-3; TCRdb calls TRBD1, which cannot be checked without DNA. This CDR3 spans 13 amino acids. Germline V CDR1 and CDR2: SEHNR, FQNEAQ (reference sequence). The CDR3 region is CASSPRLEDTQYF.

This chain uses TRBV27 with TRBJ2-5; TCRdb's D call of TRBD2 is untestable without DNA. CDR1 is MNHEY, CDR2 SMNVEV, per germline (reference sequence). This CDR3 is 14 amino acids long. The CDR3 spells CASRRLAGTETQYF.

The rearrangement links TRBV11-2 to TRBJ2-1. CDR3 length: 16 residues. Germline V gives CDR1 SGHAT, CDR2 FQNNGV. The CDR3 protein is CASSSHSGRAYNEQFF.